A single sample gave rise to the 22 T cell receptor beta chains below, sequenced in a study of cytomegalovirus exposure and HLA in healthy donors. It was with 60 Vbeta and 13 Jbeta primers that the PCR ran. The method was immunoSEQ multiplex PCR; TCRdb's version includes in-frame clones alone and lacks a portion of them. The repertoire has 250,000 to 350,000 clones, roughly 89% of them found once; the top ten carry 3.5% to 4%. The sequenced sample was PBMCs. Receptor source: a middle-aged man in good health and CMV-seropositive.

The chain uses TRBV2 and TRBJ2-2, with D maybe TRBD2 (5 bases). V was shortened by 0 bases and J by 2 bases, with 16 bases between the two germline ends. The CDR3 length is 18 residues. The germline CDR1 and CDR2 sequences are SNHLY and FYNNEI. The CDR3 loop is CASSEALDSMANTGELFF. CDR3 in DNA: TGTGCCAGCAGTGAAGCCTTGGACTCGATGGCAAACACCGGGGAGCTGTTTTTT.

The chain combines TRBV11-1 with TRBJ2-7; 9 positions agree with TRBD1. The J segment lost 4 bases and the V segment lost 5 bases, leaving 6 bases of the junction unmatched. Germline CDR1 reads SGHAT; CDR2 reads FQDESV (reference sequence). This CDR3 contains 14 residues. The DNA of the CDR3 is TGTGCCAGCAGCCACCGGGACAGGGCTTACGAGCAGTACTTC. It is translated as CASSHRDRAYEQYF.

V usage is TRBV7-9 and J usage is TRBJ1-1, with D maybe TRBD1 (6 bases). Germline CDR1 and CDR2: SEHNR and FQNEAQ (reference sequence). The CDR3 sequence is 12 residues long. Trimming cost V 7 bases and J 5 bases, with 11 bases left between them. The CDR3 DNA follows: TGTGCCAGCAATAAGGGGGATACTGAAGCTTTCTTT. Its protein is CASNKGDTEAFF.

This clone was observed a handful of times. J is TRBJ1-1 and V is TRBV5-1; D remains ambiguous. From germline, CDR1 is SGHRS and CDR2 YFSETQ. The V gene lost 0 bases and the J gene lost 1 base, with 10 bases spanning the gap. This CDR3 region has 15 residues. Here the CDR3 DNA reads TGCGCCAGCAGCTTGGAGCCAGCGTCGAACACTGAAGCTTTCTTT. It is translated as CASSLEPASNTEAFF.

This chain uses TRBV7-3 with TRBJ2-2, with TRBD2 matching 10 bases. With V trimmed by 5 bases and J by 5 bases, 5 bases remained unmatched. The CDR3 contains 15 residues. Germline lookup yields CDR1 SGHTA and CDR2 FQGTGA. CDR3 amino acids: CASSGTSAPTGELFF. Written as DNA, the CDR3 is TGTGCCAGCAGCGGGACTAGCGCACCAACCGGGGAGCTGTTTTTT.

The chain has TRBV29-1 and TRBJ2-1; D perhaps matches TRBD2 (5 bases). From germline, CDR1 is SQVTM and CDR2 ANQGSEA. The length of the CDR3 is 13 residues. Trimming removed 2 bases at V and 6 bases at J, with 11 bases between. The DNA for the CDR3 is TGCAGCGTTGAAAGCCTAAGCGGCAATGAGCAGTTCTTC. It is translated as CSVESLSGNEQFF.

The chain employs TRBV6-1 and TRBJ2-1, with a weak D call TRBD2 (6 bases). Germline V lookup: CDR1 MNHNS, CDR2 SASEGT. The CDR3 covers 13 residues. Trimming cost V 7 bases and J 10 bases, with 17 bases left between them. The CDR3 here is CASKTASRGEQFF. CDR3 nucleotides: TGTGCCAGCAAGACAGCGTCCCGGGGGGAGCAGTTCTTC.

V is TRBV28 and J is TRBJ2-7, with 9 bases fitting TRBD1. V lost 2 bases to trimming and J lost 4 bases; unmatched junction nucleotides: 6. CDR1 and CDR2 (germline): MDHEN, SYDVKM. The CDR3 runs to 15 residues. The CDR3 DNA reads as TGTGCCAGCAGTTTACGGGGACAGGGAGAGTACGAGCAGTACTTC. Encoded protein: CASSLRGQGEYEQYF. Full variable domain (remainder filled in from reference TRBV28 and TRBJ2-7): DVKVTQSSRYLVKRTGEKVFLECVQDMDHENMFWYRQDPGLGLRLIYFSYDVKMKEKGDIPEGYSVSREKKERFSLILESASTNQTSMYLCASSLRGQGEYEQYFGPGTRLTVT.

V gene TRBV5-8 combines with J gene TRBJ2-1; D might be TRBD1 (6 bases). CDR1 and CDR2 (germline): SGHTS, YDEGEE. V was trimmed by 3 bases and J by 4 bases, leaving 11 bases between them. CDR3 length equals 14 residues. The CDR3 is CASSSGQTYNEQFF. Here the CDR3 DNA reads TGTGCCAGCAGCTCCGGACAGACTTACAATGAGCAGTTCTTC. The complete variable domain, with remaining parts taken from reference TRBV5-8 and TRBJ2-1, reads EAGVTQSPTHLIKTRGQQATLRCSPISGHTSVYWYQQALGLGLQFLLWYDEGEERNRGNFPPRFSGRQFPNYSSELNVNALELEDSALYLCASSSGQTYNEQFFGPGTRLTVL.

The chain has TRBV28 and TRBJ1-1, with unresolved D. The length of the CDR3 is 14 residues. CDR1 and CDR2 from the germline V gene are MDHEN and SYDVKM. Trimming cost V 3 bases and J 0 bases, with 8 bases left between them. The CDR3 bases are TGTGCCAGCAGTTTCATCAGATTGAACACTGAAGCTTTCTTT. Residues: CASSFIRLNTEAFF.

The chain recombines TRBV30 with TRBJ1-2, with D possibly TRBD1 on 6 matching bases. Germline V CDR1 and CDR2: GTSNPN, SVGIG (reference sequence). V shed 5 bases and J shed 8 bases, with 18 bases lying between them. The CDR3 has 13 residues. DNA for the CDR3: TGTGCCTGGCTTCTCGGGGGGCAGGGAGGCTACACCTTC. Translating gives CAWLLGGQGGYTF.

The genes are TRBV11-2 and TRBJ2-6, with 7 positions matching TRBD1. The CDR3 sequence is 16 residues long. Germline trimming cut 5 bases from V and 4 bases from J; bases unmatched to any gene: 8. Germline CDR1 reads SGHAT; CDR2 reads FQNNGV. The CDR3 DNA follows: TGTGCCAGCAGCCCCAGACAGGGTTCCGGGGCCAACGTCCTGACTTTC. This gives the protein CASSPRQGSGANVLTF.

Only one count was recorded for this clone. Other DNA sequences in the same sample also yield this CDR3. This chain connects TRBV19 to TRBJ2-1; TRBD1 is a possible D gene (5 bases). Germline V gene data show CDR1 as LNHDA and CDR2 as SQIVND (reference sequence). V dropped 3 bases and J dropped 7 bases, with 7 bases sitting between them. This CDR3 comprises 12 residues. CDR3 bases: TGTGCCAGTAGTATCCAGGGAAATGAGCAGTTCTTC. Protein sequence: CASSIQGNEQFF.

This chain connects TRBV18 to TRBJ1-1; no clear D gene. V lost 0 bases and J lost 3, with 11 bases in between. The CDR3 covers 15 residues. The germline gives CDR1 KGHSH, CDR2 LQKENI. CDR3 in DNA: TGTGCCAGCTCACCACCAAGCCTAGCGGACACTGAAGCTTTCTTT. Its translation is CASSPPSLADTEAFF.

CDR3 in amino acids: CASRTGLAGGMDEQFF. The CDR3 DNA reads as TGTGCCAGCAGGACCGGACTAGCGGGAGGCATGGATGAGCAGTTCTTC. The V gene is TRBV28, the J gene TRBJ2-1, with 14 bases identical to TRBD2. This CDR3 is 16 amino acids long. Losses at the gene ends were 6 bases for V and 8 bases for J; bases not matched to a gene: 9. CDR1 is MDHEN, CDR2 SYDVKM, per germline. Looking up the rest from reference TRBV28 and TRBJ2-1 gives the full variable domain: DVKVTQSSRYLVKRTGEKVFLECVQDMDHENMFWYRQDPGLGLRLIYFSYDVKMKEKGDIPEGYSVSREKKERFSLILESASTNQTSMYLCASRTGLAGGMDEQFFGPGTRLTVL.

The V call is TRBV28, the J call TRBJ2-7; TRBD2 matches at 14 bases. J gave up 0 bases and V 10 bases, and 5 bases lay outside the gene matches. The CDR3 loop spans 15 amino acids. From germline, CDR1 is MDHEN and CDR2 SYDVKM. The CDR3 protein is CAILGTSGSSYEQYF. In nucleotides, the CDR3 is TGTGCCATTCTAGGGACTAGCGGGAGCTCCTACGAGCAGTACTTC.

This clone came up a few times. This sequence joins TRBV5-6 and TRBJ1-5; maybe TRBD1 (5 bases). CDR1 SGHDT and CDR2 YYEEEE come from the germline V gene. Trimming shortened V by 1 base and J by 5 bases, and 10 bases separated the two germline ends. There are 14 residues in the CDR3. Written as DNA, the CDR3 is TGTGCCAGCAGCTTGATGGCAGGGCATCAGCCCCAGCATTTT. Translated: CASSLMAGHQPQHF.

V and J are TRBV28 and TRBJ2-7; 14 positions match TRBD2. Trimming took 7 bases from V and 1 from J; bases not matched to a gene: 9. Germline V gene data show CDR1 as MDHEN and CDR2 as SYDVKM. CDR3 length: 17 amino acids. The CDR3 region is CASTQGTSGSQSYEQYF. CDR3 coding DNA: TGTGCCAGCACCCAGGGGACTAGCGGGAGTCAATCCTACGAGCAGTACTTC.

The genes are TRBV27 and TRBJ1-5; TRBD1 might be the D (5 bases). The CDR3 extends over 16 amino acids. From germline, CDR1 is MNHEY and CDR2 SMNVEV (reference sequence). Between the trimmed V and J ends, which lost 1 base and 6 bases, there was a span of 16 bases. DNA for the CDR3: TGTGCCAGCAGTTTATTGTCGGGGGGACCCCTTCAGCCCCAGCATTTT. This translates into CASSLLSGGPLQPQHF.

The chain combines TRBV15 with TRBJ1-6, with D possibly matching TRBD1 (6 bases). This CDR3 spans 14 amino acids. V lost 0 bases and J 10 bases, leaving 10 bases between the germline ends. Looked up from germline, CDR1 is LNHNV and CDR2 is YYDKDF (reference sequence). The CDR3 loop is CATSRDNGGSPLHF. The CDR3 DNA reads TGTGCCACCAGCAGAGATAATGGGGGCTCACCCCTCCACTTT.

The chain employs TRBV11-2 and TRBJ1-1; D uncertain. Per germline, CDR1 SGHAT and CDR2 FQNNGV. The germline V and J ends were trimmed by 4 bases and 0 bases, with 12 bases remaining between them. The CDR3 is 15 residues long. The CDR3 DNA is TGTGCCAGCAGCTCCCCTCGGTTGCTGAACACTGAAGCTTTCTTT. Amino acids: CASSSPRLLNTEAFF.

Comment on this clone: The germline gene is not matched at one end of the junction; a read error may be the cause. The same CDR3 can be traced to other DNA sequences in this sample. CDR3 loop: CASSSPVEANVLTF. CDR3 DNA sequence: TGTGCCAGCAGTTCCCCGGTTGAGGCCAACGTCCTAACTTTC. The V and J genes are TRBV28 and TRBJ2-6, with D unclear. The germline CDR1 and CDR2 sequences are MDHEN and SYDVKM. There are 14 residues in the CDR3. Based on the CDR3 plus reference TRBV28 and TRBJ2-6, the full variable domain is DVKVTQSSRYLVKRTGEKVFLECVQDMDHENMFWYRQDPGLGLRLIYFSYDVKMKEKGDIPEGYSVSREKKERFSLILESASTNQTSMYLCASSSPVEANVLTFGAGSRLTVL.